A single sample is the source of the 18 T cell receptor beta chains below, sequenced in a study of identical twins. TCRdb reprocessed the 5' RACE reads via MiXCR and lists one record per CDR3 protein. The sample consists of fewer than 350,000 distinct CDR3 sequences, about 8.3% of them appearing once. The data were also submitted as part of a second study, on yellow fever vaccine responses in identical twins.

The specimen sequenced was memory (CD45RO+) T cells sorted from blood. The source of these receptors is a woman aged 18-35 years in good health.

The sample holds many counts of this clonotype. J is TRBJ1-1 and V is TRBV20-1; possible D gene TRBD1, 6 bases. The CDR3 is 12 residues long. The V gene lost 6 bases and the J gene lost 8 bases, with 16 bases spanning the gap. Germline CDR1 DFQATT, CDR2 SNEGSKA (reference sequence). CDR3 loop: CSAPLGTKEAFF. CDR3 coding DNA: TGCAGTGCCCCTCTCGGGACAAAAGAAGCTTTCTTT.

This clonotype has at least ten counts. The chain employs TRBV29-1 and TRBJ2-1, with 10 bases aligning to TRBD2. The J segment lost 8 bases and the V segment lost 4 bases, leaving 8 bases of the junction unmatched. The CDR3 length is 14 residues. Germline loops: CDR1 SQVTM, CDR2 ANQGSEA. The CDR3: CSVGASGGGYEQFF. The CDR3 region has the DNA TGCAGCGTTGGGGCCAGCGGGGGGGGGTATGAGCAGTTCTTC.

The chain uses TRBV10-3 and TRBJ2-1, with 8 bases matching TRBD2. The CDR3 contains 14 residues. Germline V CDR1 and CDR2: ENHRY, SYGVKD. Unmatched junction bases numbered 9, after V lost 7 bases and J lost 7 bases. The CDR3, as DNA: TGTGCCATCAAGCGGCTAGCGGGCTCAAATGAGCAGTTCTTC. Protein product: CAIKRLAGSNEQFF.

A word on this clonotype: Relative to the germline gene, one junction end is altered; a read error may explain this. The CDR3 nucleotides read TGTGCCAGCACCTTGAGGGGGGTCAGACAAGAGACCCAGTACTTC. It codes for CASTLRGVRQETQYF. V gene TRBV5-5 combines with J gene TRBJ2-5; D is tentatively TRBD1 or TRBD2 (6 bases each). Germline V gene sequence: CDR1 SGHKS, CDR2 YYEKEE (reference sequence). The CDR3 is 15 amino acids.

This clonotype occurred a few times. The chain is built from TRBV6-1 and TRBJ2-1; 11 positions match TRBD2. CDR3 size: 16 residues. J was trimmed by 9 bases and V by 6 bases; bases with no gene match: 13. Germline V gene sequence: CDR1 MNHNS, CDR2 SASEGT. The DNA of the CDR3 is TGTGCCAGCAGGGAACCACTAGCGGGAGTTGGTTCTGAGCAGTTCTTC. This translates into CASREPLAGVGSEQFF.

The chain carries TRBV2 and TRBJ1-1, with a weak D call TRBD1 (6 bases). Trimming stripped 8 bases from V and 4 bases from J, with 17 bases between. CDR1 and CDR2 (germline): SNHLY, FYNNEI. This CDR3 contains 14 residues. The CDR3 region is CASSLDEGGTEAFF. The CDR3 coding sequence is TGTGCCAGCTCCCTCGATGAGGGGGGCACTGAAGCTTTCTTT.

This clonotype has a count of ten or more. The V call is TRBV4-1, the J call TRBJ2-2; a weak D match, TRBD1 (5 bases). Looked up from germline, CDR1 is MGHRA and CDR2 is YSYEKL. CDR3 length: 17 residues. Trimming took off 4 bases at V and 7 bases at J, with 22 bases between the two ends. CDR3 region: CASSPQQDGLTHGELFF. The CDR3 nucleotides read TGCGCCAGCAGCCCTCAACAGGACGGCCTAACCCACGGGGAGCTGTTTTTT.

This clonotype was seen repeatedly, ten times or more. The V call is TRBV11-1, the J call TRBJ2-5; 7 bases fit TRBD1. Germline loops: CDR1 SGHAT, CDR2 FQDESV (reference sequence). The V segment lost 4 bases and the J segment 5 bases; nucleotides outside the gene matches: 4. The CDR3 covers 13 residues. The CDR3 bases are TGTGCCAGCAGCTCAGGGGGTCGTGAGACCCAGTACTTC. Its translation is CASSSGGRETQYF.

This clonotype has at least ten counts. V is TRBV12-3 or TRBV12-4 and J is TRBJ2-2; 9 bases match TRBD1. With 6 bases clipped from V and 6 bases from J, the junction kept 8 bases outside the gene matches. The CDR3 has 15 residues. The CDR3 sequence: CASSSNRGLAGELFF. The DNA for the CDR3 is TGTGCCAGCAGCTCAAACAGGGGGCTGGCCGGGGAGCTGTTTTTT.

V usage is TRBV18 and J usage is TRBJ1-5; D remains unclear. V lost 2 bases and J 7 bases, leaving 6 bases between the germline ends. Germline V gene sequence: CDR1 KGHSH, CDR2 LQKENI. The CDR3 is made up of 12 amino acids. The CDR3 sequence: CASSPGLQPQHF. The CDR3 nucleotides are TGTGCCAGCTCACCAGGTTTGCAGCCCCAGCATTTT.

This clonotype was detected ten times or more. CDR3 DNA sequence: TGTGCCAGCAGCTCGGGAGGTTACGAAAAACTGTTTTTT. It specifies CASSSGGYEKLFF. J is TRBJ1-4 and V is TRBV6-1; no clear D gene. The CDR3 runs to 13 residues. V lost 6 bases to trimming and J lost 8 bases, with 13 bases between them. Germline V gives CDR1 MNHNS, CDR2 SASEGT.

The chain couples TRBV20-1 to TRBJ1-6; D not certain. Trimming removed 7 bases from V and 7 bases from J, with 11 bases in between. Per the germline V gene, CDR1 is DFQATT and CDR2 is SNEGSKA (reference sequence). The CDR3 covers 12 residues. CDR3 coding DNA: TGCAGTGGAAGGGTTCCGAATTCACCCCTCCACTTT. This translates into CSGRVPNSPLHF.

This clonotype was seen many times. CDR3 protein: CASSDRTTNEKLFF. DNA for the CDR3: TGTGCCAGCAGTGACAGGACAACTAATGAAAAACTGTTTTTT. V usage is TRBV6-1 and J usage is TRBJ1-4; no reliable D call. CDR3 length: 14 amino acids. Germline CDR1 and CDR2: MNHNS and SASEGT. V shed 3 bases and J shed 0 bases, with 5 bases lying between them.

The V gene is TRBV2, the J gene TRBJ1-1; D gene unclear. Trimming pared 5 bases from V and 1 base from J, leaving 8 bases between. This CDR3 has 13 residues. Germline CDR1 is SNHLY and CDR2 is FYNNEI. The CDR3 spells CASSLEENTEAFF. The CDR3 DNA sequence: TGTGCCAGCAGTTTGGAAGAGAACACTGAAGCTTTCTTT.

This clonotype was seen repeatedly, ten times or more. The chain links TRBV5-1 to TRBJ2-1; 8 bases match TRBD2. The CDR3 sequence is 15 residues long. V was pared by 0 bases and J by 4 bases, with 3 bases of the junction left unmatched. Germline V gene data show CDR1 as SGHRS and CDR2 as YFSETQ. CDR3 loop: CASSLALAVYNEQFF. CDR3 in DNA: TGCGCCAGCAGCTTGGCACTAGCGGTATACAATGAGCAGTTCTTC.

This clonotype came up many times. The gene calls are TRBV9 and TRBJ2-2; no firm D call. CDR1 and CDR2 from the germline V gene are SGDLS and YYNGEE. Trimming stripped 0 bases from V and 6 bases from J, with 6 bases between. The CDR3 runs 13 residues. CDR3 sequence (DNA): TGTGCCAGCAGCGTAGTGGACCCCGGGGAGCTGTTTTTT. Protein product: CASSVVDPGELFF.

The chain has TRBV10-3 and TRBJ2-2; the match to TRBD1 covers 9 bases. V shed 7 bases, J shed 4 bases, and the junction held 7 bases outside the gene matches. Germline values: CDR1 ENHRY, CDR2 SYGVKD. This CDR3 comprises 15 residues. The CDR3, as DNA: TGTGCCATCACGCCGGGGACAGGGACCACCGGGGAGCTGTTTTTT. Encoded protein: CAITPGTGTTGELFF.

This clonotype has ten or more counts. The rearrangement joins TRBV5-5 to TRBJ2-3; tentative D call: TRBD2 (5 bases). This CDR3 is 12 amino acids long. V lost 3 bases to trimming and J lost 8 bases, with 10 bases between them. Germline CDR1 SGHKS, CDR2 YYEKEE (reference sequence). The CDR3 coding sequence is TGTGCCAGCAGCTCGGAGGCATTTACGCAGTATTTT. This gives the protein CASSSEAFTQYF. Full variable domain (missing parts from reference TRBV5-5 and TRBJ2-3): DAGVTQSPTHLIKTRGQQVTLRCSPISGHKSVSWYQQVLGQGPQFIFQYYEKEERGRGNFPDRFSARQFPNYSSELNVNALLLGDSALYLCASSSEAFTQYFGPGTRLTVL.